This is a list of T cell receptor beta chains from one sample in a study of immune evolution from preneoplasia to lung adenocarcinoma. The assay was immunoSEQ multiplex PCR, and TCRdb's table has in-frame clones only and misses some. The sample has under 1,100 clones; about 83% are singletons. The source material was FFPE tissue from an adenomatous hyperplasia lung lesion. The receptor set was obtained from a person aged 55-80 years with lung adenocarcinoma. CDR3s include the opening cysteine and the closing phenylalanine or tryptophan. D genes are given only for firm matches. Clone size is stated in some rows and not others, as once, few, many or a class when expanded.

cdr3_nt | cdr3_aa | clone_size | d_call | j_call | v_call
TGTGCCAGCTCACCCATATCGACTAGCGGGAGAACAGATACGCAGTATTTT | CASSPISTSGRTDTQYF | . | TRBD2 | TRBJ2-3 | TRBV18
TGTGCCAGCAGCCCGGGGGGGGAGGAGGTTACGCAGTATTTT | CASSPGGEEVTQYF | once | TRBD2 | TRBJ2-3 | TRBV5-6
TGTGCCAGCAGCCATCCCCCCGCGGGTGACTATGGCTACACCTTC | CASSHPPAGDYGYTF | . | . | TRBJ1-2 | TRBV14
TGTGCCAGCAGCGTAGAGGGGGGGTACAATGAGCAGTTCTTC | CASSVEGGYNEQFF | . | . | TRBJ2-1 | TRBV9
TGCGCCAGCAGCCGCACGCGTACTCCCGCGTACTTC | CASSRTRTPAYF | once | . | TRBJ2-4 | TRBV10-1
TGTGCCAGCACTGGTAGAGGAAGGGGGCACACAGATACGCAGTATTTT | CASTGRGRGHTDTQYF | . | TRBD1 | TRBJ2-3 | TRBV7-9
TGTGCCGCATTGGGACAGGGGGCTACAGATACGCAGTATTTT | CAALGQGATDTQYF | . | TRBD1 | TRBJ2-3 | TRBV27
TGCAGTGCTGGGGGTCCCTATGGCTACACCTTC | CSAGGPYGYTF | . | . | TRBJ1-2 | TRBV20-1
TGTGCCAGCAGTACCCCGACAGGGGGCCCGGGAGAGACCCAGTACTTC | CASSTPTGGPGETQYF | . | TRBD1 | TRBJ2-5 | TRBV27
TGCGCCAGCAGTGATTTCACTGAAGCTTTCTTT | CASSDFTEAFF | . | . | TRBJ1-1 | TRBV10-2
TGTGCCAGCAGCTTGGAGGGGACAGGGGTCTACAATGAGCAGTTCTTC | CASSLEGTGVYNEQFF | . | TRBD1 | TRBJ2-1 | TRBV5-4
TGTGCCAGCAGCCCCTACGGGTGGACCCCCTACGAGCAGTACTTC | CASSPYGWTPYEQYF | . | . | TRBJ2-7 | TRBV9
TGTGCCAGCAGCCACCGGACAGGGGAGCGAGAAAAACTGTTTTTT | CASSHRTGEREKLFF | . | TRBD1 | TRBJ1-4 | TRBV14
TGTGCCAGTAGTAGCCGCTTGGGGGCAAGTCTAGCGGAACCACAAGAGACCCAGTACTTC | CASSSRLGASLAEPQETQYF | . | . | TRBJ2-5 | TRBV19
TGTGCCAGCAGCCAAACGGAACGGCCTAACTATGGCTACACCTTC | CASSQTERPNYGYTF | . | . | TRBJ1-2 | TRBV4-2
TGTGCCAGCAGCTCCCGGGACAGGGGTTATTCACCCCTCCACTTT | CASSSRDRGYSPLHF | . | TRBD1 | TRBJ1-6 | TRBV7-9
TGTGCCAGCTTCGGCACCTTGAACACTGAAGCTTTCTTT | CASFGTLNTEAFF | . | . | TRBJ1-1 | TRBV2
TGTGCCACCAGCAGAGATTTAGGGGTTGGAGAGACCCAGTACTTC | CATSRDLGVGETQYF | . | . | TRBJ2-5 | TRBV15
TGTGCCAGCAGTGCACTAAAGGCCCCATGGCCCTATGGCTACACCTTC | CASSALKAPWPYGYTF | . | . | TRBJ1-2 | TRBV2
TGTGCCAGCAGCCCCGCGGGGACTGACGGCTACACCTTC | CASSPAGTDGYTF | . | . | TRBJ1-2 | TRBV9
TGTGCCAGCAACCCGGGACAGGGGCAGGGCTACACCTTC | CASNPGQGQGYTF | . | TRBD1 | TRBJ1-2 | TRBV5-5
TGTGCCAGCAGCACCCTCTTGAACACTGAAGCTTTCTTT | CASSTLLNTEAFF | . | . | TRBJ1-1 | TRBV7-2
TGTGCCAGCAGTGACGTAGGGCGGGACAGGGTACCCTACGAGCAGTACTTC | CASSDVGRDRVPYEQYF | . | TRBD1 | TRBJ2-7 | TRBV6-4
TGTGCCAGCAGCTTCTCAACGGGACTAGCAGAAGAGCAGTACTTC | CASSFSTGLAEEQYF | . | TRBD2 | TRBJ2-7 | TRBV5-6
TGTGCCAGCAGCGGAGCGGGGCGGTATGGCTACACCTTC | CASSGAGRYGYTF | once | . | TRBJ1-2 | TRBV7-9
TGTGCCAGCAGCTTAACTGCAGCTACGGGGGAGCTGTTTTTT | CASSLTAATGELFF | . | . | TRBJ2-2 | TRBV7-3
TGTGCCAGCAGCTTAGGTATAGGGGGCCGCTTGAACACTGAAGCTTTCTTT | CASSLGIGGRLNTEAFF | . | TRBD1 | TRBJ1-1 | TRBV11-2
TGTGCCAGCAGTGAATCTACTGGAAACACCATATATTTT | CASSESTGNTIYF | . | . | TRBJ1-3 | TRBV25-1
TGTGCCAGTACCTCAACAGCAGGGACCACAGATACGCAGTATTTT | CASTSTAGTTDTQYF | . | . | TRBJ2-3 | TRBV19